The 11 T cell receptor beta chains given below trace back to one sample, sequenced in a study of blood T cell repertoires in COVID-19. Measured with immunoSEQ multiplex PCR; TCRdb has only the in-frame clones, and not every one. The data contain roughly 250,000 clones, about 86% of them singletons. The sample comprised peripheral blood. These receptors all come from a person aged 70 to 80 with COVID-19, enrolled during active disease.

In its sample, this clone was seen a few times. The chain recombines TRBV15 with TRBJ2-7; D is undetermined. Germline V gene lookup returns CDR1 LNHNV and CDR2 YYDKDF (reference sequence). V dropped 0 bases and J dropped 0 bases, with 9 bases sitting between them. The CDR3 covers 15 residues. In DNA form, the CDR3 reads TGTGCCACCAGCAGAGAAGAGGCGGTCTCCTACGAGCAGTACTTC. It codes for CATSREEAVSYEQYF. Complete variable domain (other parts from reference TRBV15 and TRBJ2-7): DAMVIQNPRYQVTQFGKPVTLSCSQTLNHNVMYWYQQKSSQAPKLLFHYYDKDFNNEADTPDNFQSRRPNTSFCFLDIRSPGLGDTAMYLCATSREEAVSYEQYFGPGTRLTVT.

V is TRBV11-3 and J is TRBJ1-2, with D unclear. This CDR3 is 14 amino acids long. Germline V CDR1 and CDR2: SGHNT, YENEEA. V was shortened by 5 bases and J by 8 bases, with 18 bases between the two germline ends. The CDR3 sequence: CASSHQSSGIGYTF. CDR3 coding DNA: TGTGCCAGCAGCCACCAGTCTTCAGGCATAGGCTACACCTTC. The whole variable domain, remainder taken from reference TRBV11-3 and TRBJ1-2, is EAGVVQSPRYKIIEKKQPVAFWCNPISGHNTLYWYLQNLGQGPELLIRYENEEAVDDSQLPKDRFSAERLKGVDSTLKIQPAELGDSAVYLCASSHQSSGIGYTFGSGTRLTVV.

V and J are TRBV6-4 and TRBJ1-4; D might be TRBD1 (5 bases). V was cut by 1 base and J by 10 bases, with 7 bases left in between. CDR1 MRHNA and CDR2 SNTAGT come from the germline V gene. This CDR3 is built from 12 residues. CDR3 sequence (DNA): TGTGCCAGCAGTGACTTCGGGGGAAAACTGTTTTTT. This codes for CASSDFGGKLFF.

This rearrangement joins TRBV7-2 to TRBJ2-2; D is perhaps TRBD1 (6 bases). CDR1 is SGHTA, CDR2 FQGNSA, per germline. This CDR3 has 14 residues. Trimming took 1 base from V and 6 from J, leaving 9 bases between them. CDR3 in DNA: TGTGCCAGCAGCTTAGGATACAGGGCCGGGGAGCTGTTTTTT. Its translation is CASSLGYRAGELFF. The entire variable domain, with the rest obtained from reference TRBV7-2 and TRBJ2-2, is as follows: GAGVSQSPSNKVTEKGKDVELRCDPISGHTALYWYRQSLGQGLEFLIYFQGNSAPDKSGLPSDRFSAERTGGSVSTLTIQRTQQEDSAVYLCASSLGYRAGELFFGEGSRLTVL.

The V and J genes are TRBV27 and TRBJ2-2, with a possible D match to TRBD1 (6 bases). CDR1 and CDR2 (germline): MNHEY, SMNVEV (reference sequence). The CDR3 extends over 14 amino acids. V was pared by 4 bases and J by 3 bases, with 9 bases between. The CDR3 nucleotides are TGTGCCAGCAGTTCCGGACAGTACACCGGGGAGCTGTTTTTT. Translated: CASSSGQYTGELFF.

CDR3 DNA sequence: TGTGCCAGCAGCTTGGTGGCGGGGCCCTACGAGCAGTACTTC. Its protein product is CASSLVAGPYEQYF. The chain combines TRBV5-4 with TRBJ2-7; D is perhaps TRBD2 (6 bases). The CDR3 runs 14 residues. The V end lost 0 bases, the J end lost 2 bases, and 9 bases lay between the germline ends. Per the germline V gene, CDR1 is SGHNT and CDR2 is YYREEE (reference sequence).

The gene calls are TRBV30 and TRBJ2-6; D gene uncertain. Between the trimmed V and J ends, which lost 2 bases and 0 bases, there was a span of 11 bases. Germline lookup yields CDR1 GTSNPN and CDR2 SVGIG (reference sequence). This CDR3 spans 16 amino acids. The CDR3 DNA reads TGTGCCTGGAGTATAACGACACCCTCTGGGGCCAACGTCCTGACTTTC. Translation: CAWSITTPSGANVLTF.

The chain links TRBV5-1 to TRBJ2-3; D not certain. Germline lookup yields CDR1 SGHRS and CDR2 YFSETQ. The CDR3 loop spans 16 amino acids. Trimming removed 0 bases from V and 2 bases from J, with 13 bases in between. CDR3 DNA: TGCGCCAGCAGCTTGGATGGCCAAACCATCACAGATACGCAGTATTTT. It specifies CASSLDGQTITDTQYF.

The V gene is TRBV27, the J gene TRBJ2-7; D perhaps matches TRBD2 (6 bases). The CDR3 spans 14 residues. Trimming pared 5 bases from V and 2 bases from J, leaving 13 bases between. The germline CDR1 and CDR2 sequences are MNHEY and SMNVEV (reference sequence). The CDR3 DNA follows: TGTGCCAGCAGTCCCCGATGGGGGGCCTACGAGCAGTACTTC. Protein product: CASSPRWGAYEQYF.

A remark on this clone: Different DNA sequences within this sample yield the same CDR3. The J gene is TRBJ2-3, the V gene TRBV5-1, with D tentatively TRBD1 (6 bases). This CDR3 has 15 residues. CDR1 SGHRS and CDR2 YFSETQ come from the germline V gene. V was trimmed by 4 bases and J by 1 base, leaving 13 bases between them. DNA of the CDR3: TGCGCCAGCAGCCTCCGGGACACACGCACAGATACGCAGTATTTT. This translates into CASSLRDTRTDTQYF.

The CDR3 region is CASSQEASGTGGMTYEQYF. The CDR3 bases are TGCGCCAGCAGCCAAGAAGCCTCCGGGACAGGGGGGATGACCTACGAGCAGTACTTC. The rearrangement joins TRBV4-3 to TRBJ2-7; the match to TRBD1 covers 11 bases. Losses at the gene ends were 0 bases for V and 2 bases for J; bases not matched to a gene: 12. Per germline, CDR1 LGHNA and CDR2 YSLEER. CDR3 length: 19 amino acids.